This T cell receptor beta chain was found in a study of T-cell reconstitution after alpha-beta-depleted transplantation in children. General study findings and limits: T cells produced anew were the main source of T-cell counts and diversity one year after transplant. From surviving recipient T cells and thymic progenitors came the high day-60 TCRbeta diversity observed in some patients. Several hundred rapidly expanded clones from non-depleted graft cells reportedly supplied alpha-beta T cells about two months post-transplant.

This clonotype was observed a handful of times. Its antigen remains unidentified. A library of TCRbeta sequences, prepared with unique molecular identifiers, was generated. Via MiXCR, TCRdb re-called the PCR reads, giving one row per CDR3 protein. The sample yields some 830,000 distinct CDR3 sequences, under 20% seen once. Trimming took 0 bases from V and 7 from J; bases not matched to a gene: 7. The germline CDR1 and CDR2 sequences are SGHKS and YYEKEE (reference sequence). The CDR3 has 14 residues. The source of this sequence is a male patient under 18 who had a stem cell transplant for acute lymphoblastic leukemia, so the T cells may come from the graft donor. This sample comprised PBMCs, mostly from graft donor cells, obtained 360 days after TCRalphabeta/CD19-depleted stem cell transplant. The genes are TRBV5-5 and TRBJ2-7, with TRBD1 matching 7 bases. CDR3 residues: CASSLAEGAREQYF. The CDR3 bases are TGTGCCAGCAGCTTGGCAGAGGGGGCAAGGGAGCAGTACTTC.